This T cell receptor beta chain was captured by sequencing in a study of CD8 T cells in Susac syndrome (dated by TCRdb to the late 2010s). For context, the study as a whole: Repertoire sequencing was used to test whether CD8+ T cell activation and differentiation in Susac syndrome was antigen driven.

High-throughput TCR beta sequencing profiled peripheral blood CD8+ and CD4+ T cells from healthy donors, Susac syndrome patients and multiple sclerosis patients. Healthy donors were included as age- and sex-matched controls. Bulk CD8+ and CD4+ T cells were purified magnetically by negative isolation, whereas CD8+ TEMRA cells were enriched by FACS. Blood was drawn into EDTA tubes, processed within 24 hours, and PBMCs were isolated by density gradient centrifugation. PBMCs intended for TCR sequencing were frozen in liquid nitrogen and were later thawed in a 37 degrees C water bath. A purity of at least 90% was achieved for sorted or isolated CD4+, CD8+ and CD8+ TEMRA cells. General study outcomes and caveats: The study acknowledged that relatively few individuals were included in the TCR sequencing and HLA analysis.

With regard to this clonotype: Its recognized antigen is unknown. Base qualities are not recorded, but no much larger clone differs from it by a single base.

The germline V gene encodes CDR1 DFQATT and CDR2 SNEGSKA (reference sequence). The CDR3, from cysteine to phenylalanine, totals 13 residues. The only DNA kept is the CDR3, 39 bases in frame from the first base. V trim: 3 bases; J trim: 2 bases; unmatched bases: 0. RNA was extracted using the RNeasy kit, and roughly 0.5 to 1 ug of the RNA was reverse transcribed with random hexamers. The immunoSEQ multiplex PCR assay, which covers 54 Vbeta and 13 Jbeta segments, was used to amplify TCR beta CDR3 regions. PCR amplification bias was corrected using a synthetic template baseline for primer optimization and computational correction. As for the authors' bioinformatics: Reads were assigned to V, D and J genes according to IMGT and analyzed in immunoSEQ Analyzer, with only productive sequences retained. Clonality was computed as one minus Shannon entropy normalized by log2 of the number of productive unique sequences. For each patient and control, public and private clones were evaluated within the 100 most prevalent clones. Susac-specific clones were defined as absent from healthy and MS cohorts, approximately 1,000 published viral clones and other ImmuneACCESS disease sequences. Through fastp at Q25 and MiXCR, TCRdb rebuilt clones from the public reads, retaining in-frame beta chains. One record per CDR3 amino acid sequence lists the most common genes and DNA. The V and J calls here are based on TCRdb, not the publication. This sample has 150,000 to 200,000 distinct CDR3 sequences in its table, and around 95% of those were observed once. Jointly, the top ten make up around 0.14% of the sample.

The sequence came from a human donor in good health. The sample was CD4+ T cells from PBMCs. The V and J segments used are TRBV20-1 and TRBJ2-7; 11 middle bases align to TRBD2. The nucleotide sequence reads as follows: TGCAGTGCTAGTAGCGGGGGGGCCTACGAGCAGTACTTC. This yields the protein CSASSGGAYEQYF.